What follows are 31 T cell receptor beta chains derived from one specimen sequenced in a study of T cells after yellow fever vaccination. TCRdb re-called the 5' RACE reads through MiXCR, storing one row per CDR3 protein. This table holds 100,000 to 150,000 distinct CDR3 sequences, roughly 15% found once. Sequencing was performed on CD8+ T cells sorted from PBMCs, taken 5 days after the yellow fever booster vaccination. Source of these receptors: a man aged 18 to 35 who received the YFV17D yellow fever vaccine.

V is TRBV20-1 and J is TRBJ1-1; D remains unclear. Germline V CDR1 and CDR2: DFQATT, SNEGSKA (reference sequence). This CDR3 has 12 amino acids. The CDR3 region is CSPLRGGAEAFF. The DNA of the CDR3 is TGCAGCCCCCTGCGGGGAGGTGCTGAAGCTTTCTTT.

The chain links TRBV7-2 to TRBJ1-6, with D perhaps TRBD1 (5 bases). The CDR3 has 14 residues. CDR1 is SGHTA, CDR2 FQGNSA, per germline. V lost 7 bases and J lost 8, with 15 bases in between. For the CDR3, the DNA is TGTGCCAGCACCCTAGGGACGGGAGATTCACCCCTCCACTTT. It yields the protein CASTLGTGDSPLHF.

In its sample, this clonotype was seen a few times. The chain joins TRBV12-3 or TRBV12-4 to TRBJ2-7; the match to TRBD2 covers 9 bases. This CDR3 spans 14 amino acids. Losses at the gene ends were 5 bases for V and 4 bases for J; bases not matched to a gene: 6. CDR3 bases: TGTGCCAGCAGTATCGGGACTAGCCCTTACGAGCAGTACTTC. This translates into CASSIGTSPYEQYF.

The genes are TRBV7-8 and TRBJ2-1, with 10 bases identical to TRBD1. J was trimmed by 6 bases and V by 9 bases; bases with no gene match: 11. The CDR3 spans 15 residues. CDR1 is SGHVS and CDR2 is FQNEAQ in the germline V gene. The CDR3 nucleotides read TGTGCCAGTGGGCTCCGACAGGGGGCCCTCAATGAGCAGTTCTTC. Translated: CASGLRQGALNEQFF.

This clonotype has only a few counts. This chain connects TRBV29-1 to TRBJ1-1, with 10 nucleotides matching TRBD1. CDR1 and CDR2 (germline): SQVTM, ANQGSEA. V shed 5 bases and J 4 bases; nucleotides not matched to a gene: 10. This CDR3 is built from 15 residues. CDR3 loop: CSVPFLDRGPTEAFF. CDR3 nucleotides: TGCAGCGTTCCCTTTCTAGACAGGGGGCCCACTGAAGCTTTCTTT.

This clonotype was observed a handful of times. The V call is TRBV7-9, the J call TRBJ2-1; TRBD1 matches 8 bases. This CDR3 has 18 amino acids. CDR1 is SEHNR, CDR2 FQNEAQ, per germline (reference sequence). V trimming: 0 bases; J trimming: 1 base; junction bases outside the gene matches: 8. CDR3 sequence reads: CASSLAQGAKISYNEQFF. The CDR3 bases are TGTGCCAGCAGCTTAGCCCAGGGGGCGAAAATATCCTACAATGAGCAGTTCTTC.

V usage is TRBV12-3 or TRBV12-4 and J usage is TRBJ2-3; D may be TRBD2 (6 bases). The CDR3 is made up of 16 amino acids. Trimming took off 5 bases at V and 0 bases at J, with 15 bases between the two ends. The CDR3 DNA follows: TGTGCCAGCAGTCCGGGGCGGGGACCTAGCACAGATACGCAGTATTTT. Its protein product is CASSPGRGPSTDTQYF.

As for this clonotype: This likely comes from a read error, as the CDR3 has no conserved phenylalanine or tryptophan at its end. The limits of the CDR3 on the DNA are not certain, so only TCRdb's listed CDR3 is given. The chain is built from TRBV5-6 and TRBJ1-2; the table names TRBD1, a call not compared with the DNA. The CDR3 spans 12 amino acids, including both terminal residues. CDR1 and CDR2 from the germline V gene are SGHDT and YYEEEE. CDR3: CASSLGVGTPVE.

The chain links TRBV10-3 to TRBJ1-1, with TRBD1 matching over 7 bases. CDR3 length: 17 residues. Looked up from germline, CDR1 is ENHRY and CDR2 is SYGVKD. V lost 0 bases, J lost 0 bases, and 7 bases stayed unmatched. DNA of the CDR3: TGTGCCATCAGTGAGTCGAGGGGGCGAAGGGTGAACACTGAAGCTTTCTTT. It encodes CAISESRGRRVNTEAFF.

This clonotype was recorded a few times. The chain is built from TRBV4-3 and TRBJ2-1; 10 nucleotides agree with TRBD1. CDR3 length: 18 amino acids. The germline gives CDR1 LGHNA, CDR2 YSLEER. V gave up 3 bases and J gave up 1 base; unmatched junction bases: 9. In DNA, the CDR3 is TGCGCCAGCAGCCAGAGGACCTGGGACAGGGGATCCTACAATGAGCAGTTCTTC. This encodes CASSQRTWDRGSYNEQFF.

In its sample, this clonotype was seen a few times. The gene calls are TRBV4-1 and TRBJ2-2; the match to TRBD1 covers 7 bases. The V and J ends lost 3 bases and 7 bases, in that order; junction bases with no gene match: 5. Germline V gives CDR1 MGHRA, CDR2 YSYEKL. The CDR3 has 14 amino acids. CDR3 coding DNA: TGCGCCAGCAGCCAGACAGGGTTGAACGGGGAGCTGTTTTTT. Translated: CASSQTGLNGELFF.

The chain is built from TRBV7-2 and TRBJ2-2, with 7 bases lining up with TRBD1. The CDR3 loop spans 16 amino acids. J lost 2 bases, V lost 6 bases, and 9 bases had no gene match. Germline lookup yields CDR1 SGHTA and CDR2 FQGNSA. The CDR3 region has the DNA TGTGCCAGCAGTCAAGACAGGGCGAAAAACACCGGGGAGCTGTTTTTT. Translating gives CASSQDRAKNTGELFF. The complete variable domain, with remaining parts taken from reference TRBV7-2 and TRBJ2-2, reads GAGVSQSPSNKVTEKGKDVELRCDPISGHTALYWYRQSLGQGLEFLIYFQGNSAPDKSGLPSDRFSAERTGGSVSTLTIQRTQQEDSAVYLCASSQDRAKNTGELFFGEGSRLTVL.

This clonotype showed up many times. The DNA for the CDR3 is TGCGCCAGCAGCCAAGGGGGGGCCAGCACAGATACGCAGTATTTT. The encoded protein is CASSQGGASTDTQYF. The chain uses TRBV4-3 and TRBJ2-3; the D call may be TRBD1 or TRBD2 (6 bases each). Germline CDR1 and CDR2: LGHNA and YSLEER. This CDR3 has 15 amino acids. V shed 1 base and J shed 0 bases, with 8 bases lying between them.

This clonotype has a handful of counts. CDR3 sequence: CSAPSGGPRLAFF. In DNA form, the CDR3 reads TGCAGTGCTCCCTCGGGTGGGCCAAGGCTAGCTTTCTTT. This chain connects TRBV20-1 to TRBJ1-1; D is undetermined. From germline, CDR1 is DFQATT and CDR2 SNEGSKA (reference sequence). The CDR3 runs 13 residues. Deletions cut 5 bases from V and 10 bases from J, with 20 bases between.

The J gene is TRBJ1-5, the V gene TRBV27, with TRBD1 as a possible D gene (5 bases). The V end was cut by 5 bases, the J end by 6 bases, with 17 bases between. The CDR3 is 15 amino acids. Germline V gene sequence: CDR1 MNHEY, CDR2 SMNVEV (reference sequence). The DNA of the CDR3 is TGTGCCAGCAGTCCTAACCCCGGGGGTCGTCAGCCCCAGCATTTT. This gives the protein CASSPNPGGRQPQHF.

This clonotype was seen a handful of times. A read error may account for a junction end that differs from germline. This sequence joins TRBV7-8 and TRBJ2-5, with a tentative D call TRBD1 (5 bases). The CDR3 consists of 9 residues. The V gene's germline CDR1 is SGHVS and CDR2 FQNEAQ. This CDR3 is CASSHPQDF. Written as DNA, the CDR3 is TGTGCCAGCAGCCACCCACAGGACTTC.

The J gene is TRBJ2-1, the V gene TRBV6-2 or TRBV6-3; D not resolved. This CDR3 spans 13 amino acids. Trimming shortened V by 7 bases and J by 10 bases, and 17 bases separated the two germline ends. The germline gives CDR1 MNHEY, CDR2 SVGEGT. Here the CDR3 DNA reads TGTGCCAGCACCTCAGGCGTCCCCCCGGAGCAGTTCTTC. Translated, it gives CASTSGVPPEQFF.

This clonotype was seen only a few times. The chain employs TRBV29-1 and TRBJ2-7; D is perhaps TRBD1 (5 bases). V was clipped by 8 bases and J by 7 bases, with 12 bases between them. The CDR3 is 10 residues long. Germline CDR1 reads SQVTM; CDR2 reads ANQGSEA. The chain's CDR3 is CSPRVQEQYV. The DNA for the CDR3 is TGCAGCCCCAGGGTTCAAGAGCAGTACGTC.

This clonotype was recorded many times. V and J are TRBV7-8 and TRBJ2-5; D not resolved. The germline V gene encodes CDR1 SGHVS and CDR2 FQNEAQ. V was cut by 0 bases and J by 5 bases, with 4 bases left in between. This CDR3 region has 12 residues. In DNA, the CDR3 is TGTGCCAGCAGCTTAGCGTTCGAGACCCAGTACTTC. Translation gives CASSLAFETQYF.

This clonotype showed up just a few times. The V and J genes are TRBV7-2 and TRBJ2-7; D not resolved. V lost 4 bases and J 3 bases, leaving 10 bases between the germline ends. This CDR3 is built from 13 residues. Germline CDR1 is SGHTA and CDR2 is FQGNSA. This CDR3 is CASSSTEDYEQYF. As DNA, the CDR3 is TGTGCCAGCAGCTCTACAGAAGACTACGAGCAGTACTTC. The full variable domain, in which reference TRBV7-2 and TRBJ2-7 provide the parts outside the CDR3, is GAGVSQSPSNKVTEKGKDVELRCDPISGHTALYWYRQSLGQGLEFLIYFQGNSAPDKSGLPSDRFSAERTGGSVSTLTIQRTQQEDSAVYLCASSSTEDYEQYFGPGTRLTVT.

This clonotype was observed many times. V is TRBV4-1 and J is TRBJ1-1; D unresolved. The germline CDR1 and CDR2 sequences are MGHRA and YSYEKL. CDR3 length: 15 residues. With 6 bases removed from V and 2 bases from J, the gap between germline ends came to 16 bases. CDR3 sequence (DNA): TGCGCCAGCAGTGGTGCAGCGCTAGGAAACACTGAAGCTTTCTTT. Protein product: CASSGAALGNTEAFF.

The genes are TRBV20-1 and TRBJ1-2; tentative D call: TRBD1 (5 bases). The germline gives CDR1 DFQATT, CDR2 SNEGSKA (reference sequence). This CDR3 is built from 15 residues. V was cut by 6 bases and J by 8 bases, with 25 bases left in between. The CDR3 region is CSAPSGTPLLGGYTF. The CDR3 coding sequence is TGCAGTGCACCATCAGGGACTCCCCTCCTCGGGGGCTACACCTTC.

The CDR3: CSARDLQGYTGELFF. The CDR3 bases are TGCAGTGCTAGAGATCTCCAGGGGTATACCGGGGAGCTGTTTTTT. The chain carries TRBV20-1 and TRBJ2-2; possible D gene TRBD1, 6 bases. Germline-derived CDR1 and CDR2 are DFQATT and SNEGSKA (reference sequence). V was trimmed by 0 bases and J by 5 bases, leaving 13 bases between them. The CDR3 loop spans 15 amino acids.

In this sample, this clonotype turned up a few times. The chain uses TRBV5-1 and TRBJ1-5; D is perhaps TRBD1 (6 bases). The CDR3 is made up of 15 amino acids. Germline loops: CDR1 SGHRS, CDR2 YFSETQ. Trimming stripped 5 bases from V and 0 bases from J, with 12 bases between. The CDR3 DNA sequence: TGCGCCAGCAGTCAGGGGACGAATAGCAATCAGCCCCAGCATTTT. Residues: CASSQGTNSNQPQHF.

In regard to this clonotype: The junction differs from germline at one of its ends, possibly a read error. The rearrangement uses TRBV3-1 and TRBJ1-4; weak D call: TRBD1 (6 bases). The germline CDR1 and CDR2 sequences are LGHDT and YNNKEL (reference sequence). The CDR3 totals 18 residues. Here the CDR3 DNA reads TGTGCCAGCAGCTCCAACATGGGGGGGGCTCAGCTCAAGGAAAAACCGTTTTTT. Translation: CASSSNMGGAQLKEKPFF.

This clonotype appeared a few times. The rearrangement joins TRBV4-1 to TRBJ2-1; TRBD2 matches at 10 bases. Germline CDR1 reads MGHRA; CDR2 reads YSYEKL. This CDR3 contains 17 residues. Losses at the gene ends were 1 base for V and 4 bases for J; bases not matched to a gene: 7. The CDR3: CASSQGEAGGLYNEQFF. The CDR3 region has the DNA TGCGCCAGCAGCCAAGGGGAAGCGGGGGGGCTTTACAATGAGCAGTTCTTC.

This clonotype occurred many times. CDR3 in amino acids: CASSSLGGSGETQYF. Written as DNA, the CDR3 is TGTGCCAGCAGCTCCCTGGGGGGCAGCGGGGAGACCCAGTACTTC. The rearrangement links TRBV7-8 to TRBJ2-5; D is perhaps TRBD1 or TRBD2 (6 bases each). From germline, CDR1 is SGHVS and CDR2 FQNEAQ. The germline V and J ends were trimmed by 4 bases and 5 bases, with 17 bases remaining between them. The CDR3 totals 15 residues.

Details on this clonotype: Because the CDR3's place on the DNA is in doubt, the DNA is left out and the CDR3 is given as listed by TCRdb. The V call is TRBV7-5, the J call TRBJ2-7; TRBD1 is the table's D call, not checked against the DNA. TRBV7-5 constitutes a pseudogene. 16 amino acids form the CDR3, both terminal residues included. The CDR3: CISVPEAPDRTYEQYV.

This chain connects TRBV7-2 to TRBJ1-2; possibly TRBD1 for D (5 bases). From germline, CDR1 is SGHTA and CDR2 FQGNSA. Deletions cut 2 bases from V and 4 bases from J, with 17 bases between. The CDR3 consists of 16 residues. The DNA of the CDR3 is TGTGCCAGCAGCTTAAGGGGCGGTTCCTCCATCTATGGCTACACCTTC. Amino acid sequence: CASSLRGGSSIYGYTF. The full variable domain, its missing parts supplied by reference TRBV7-2 and TRBJ1-2, is GAGVSQSPSNKVTEKGKDVELRCDPISGHTALYWYRQSLGQGLEFLIYFQGNSAPDKSGLPSDRFSAERTGGSVSTLTIQRTQQEDSAVYLCASSLRGGSSIYGYTFGSGTRLTVV.

This sequence joins TRBV7-9 and TRBJ2-2; D not resolved. Per germline, CDR1 SEHNR and CDR2 FQNEAQ (reference sequence). V lost 1 base to trimming and J lost 6 bases, with 3 bases between them. The CDR3 extends over 12 amino acids. The CDR3 nucleotides read TGTGCCAGCAGCTTAGGGCCCGGGGAGCTGTTTTTT. Its translation: CASSLGPGELFF.

This clonotype was seen more than once but under ten times. V is TRBV27 and J is TRBJ2-4; 8 positions agree with TRBD1. The CDR3 has 14 amino acids. Trimming at V came to 4 bases and at J to 8 bases, leaving 7 bases not matched to a gene. CDR1 and CDR2 (germline): MNHEY, SMNVEV (reference sequence). CDR3 sequence reads: CASSSPDRADIQYF. The CDR3 DNA reads TGTGCCAGCAGTTCTCCGGACAGGGCTGACATTCAGTACTTC.